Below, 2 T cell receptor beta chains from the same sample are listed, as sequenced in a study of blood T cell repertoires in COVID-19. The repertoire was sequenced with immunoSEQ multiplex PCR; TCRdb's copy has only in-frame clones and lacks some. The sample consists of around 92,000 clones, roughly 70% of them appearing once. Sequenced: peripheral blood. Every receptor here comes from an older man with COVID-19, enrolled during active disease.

The DNA of the CDR3 is TGCGCCAGCAGCTTATTGCAGGGTAGCTCCTACGAGCAGTACTTC. Its protein product is CASSLLQGSSYEQYF. V is TRBV5-1 and J is TRBJ2-7; the D gene is possibly TRBD1 (5 bases). This CDR3 is built from 15 residues. Germline assignment: CDR1 SGHRS and CDR2 YFSETQ. Trimming left V 2 bases short and J 0 bases short, with 12 bases between. The whole variable domain, filled in from reference TRBV5-1 and TRBJ2-7, reads KAGVTQTPRYLIKTRGQQVTLSCSPISGHRSVSWYQQTPGQGLQFLFEYFSETQRNKGNFPGRFSGRQFSNSRSEMNVSTLELGDSALYLCASSLLQGSSYEQYFGPGTRLTVT.

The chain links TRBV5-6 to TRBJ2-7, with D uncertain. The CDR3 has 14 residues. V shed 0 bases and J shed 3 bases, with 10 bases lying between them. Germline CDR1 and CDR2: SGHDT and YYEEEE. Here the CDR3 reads CASSLGPRNYEQYF. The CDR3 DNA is TGTGCCAGCAGCTTGGGTCCGAGAAACTACGAGCAGTACTTC.